A selection of T cell receptor beta chains follows, all from one sample in a study of CD8 T cells in Susac syndrome. TCRdb passed the immunoSEQ multiplex PCR reads through MiXCR, listing each CDR3 protein once. The sample lists over 150,000 distinct CDR3 sequences, 90% to 96% occurring once. The sample was CD4+ T cells from PBMCs. The receptors stem from a human donor with Susac syndrome. The CDR3 runs from the conserved cysteine through the conserved F or W. The order of the fields is J gene, D gene, V gene, clone size, CDR3 DNA, CDR3 protein. The D gene is left open where the match is weak. Some rows mark clone size as missing; the rest say once, few, many or name a class of expanded clone.

TRBJ2-5 | NA | TRBV29-1 | NA | TGCAGCGTTGAAGGACTCACCAGGGGGGGATTCCGGACCCAGTACTTC | CSVEGLTRGGFRTQYF
TRBJ2-3 | NA | TRBV9 | NA | TGTGCCAGCAGCGTAGAAGTCCGGGATACGCAGTATTTT | CASSVEVRDTQYF
TRBJ1-4 | NA | TRBV4-1 | NA | TGCGCCAGCAGCCAAGATCTAGGGGAAAAACTGTTTTTT | CASSQDLGEKLFF
TRBJ1-2 | NA | TRBV30 | once | TGTGCCTGGAGTGTAATGGGTGTCTATGGCTACACCTTC | CAWSVMGVYGYTF
TRBJ2-1 | TRBD2 | TRBV24-1 | NA | TGTGCCACCAGTGATTTGGGGCGCCGAGCGGGAGGGGCAGACAATGAGCAGTTCTTC | CATSDLGRRAGGADNEQFF
TRBJ1-1 | NA | TRBV5-1 | NA | TGCGCCAGCAGCTTGGAGGAGGGGGGTTACACTGAAGCTTTCTTT | CASSLEEGGYTEAFF
TRBJ1-1 | NA | TRBV15 | NA | TGTGCCACCGGGACGGATTACACTGAAGCTTTCTTT | CATGTDYTEAFF
TRBJ2-5 | NA | TRBV18 | NA | TGTGCCAGCTCACCTAACTCGAAACCGCAAGAGACCCAGTACTTC | CASSPNSKPQETQYF
TRBJ2-1 | TRBD2 | TRBV20-1 | NA | TGCAGTGCTAGAGATTATAGCGGGCACTACAATGAGCAGTTCTTC | CSARDYSGHYNEQFF
TRBJ1-6 | NA | TRBV5-1 | NA | TGCGCCAGCAAGGGGATCTCAATTGATAATTCACCCCTCCACTTT | CASKGISIDNSPLHF
TRBJ2-4 | NA | TRBV27 | NA | TGTGCCAGCAGTTTACGGAAAACGGGAAACATTCAGTACTTC | CASSLRKTGNIQYF
TRBJ2-7 | TRBD2 | TRBV12-3/TRBV12-4 | NA | TGTGCCAGCAGTTTCGCTAGCGGAGGCTACGAGCAGTACTTC | CASSFASGGYEQYF
TRBJ2-1 | NA | TRBV12-5 | NA | TGTGCTAGTGGTTCCTTCAATGAGCAGTTCTTC | CASGSFNEQFF
TRBJ2-5 | NA | TRBV5-1 | NA | TGCGCCAGCTCCCTCACGGAGGGGGGTCAAGAGACCCAGTACTTC | CASSLTEGGQETQYF
TRBJ1-1 | NA | TRBV24-1 | NA | TGTGCCACCGAAGGGGCGAACACTGAAGCTTTCTTT | CATEGANTEAFF
TRBJ2-3 | NA | TRBV6-5 | NA | TGTGCCAGCAGTTACAAATCCGGGCCCACAGATACGCAGTATTTT | CASSYKSGPTDTQYF
TRBJ2-5 | NA | TRBV20-1 | NA | TGCAGTGCTGGAACAGGTTTGACCCAAGAGACCCAGTACTTC | CSAGTGLTQETQYF
TRBJ2-4 | NA | TRBV28 | NA | TGTGCCAGCTGTGTGTCGGGGGCCAAAAACATTCAGTACTTC | CASCVSGAKNIQYF
TRBJ2-1 | TRBD1 | TRBV20-1 | NA | TGCAGTGCTAGACGAGGGGGCCCCCCCAATGAGCAGTTCTTC | CSARRGGPPNEQFF
TRBJ2-2 | NA | TRBV9 | NA | TGTGCCAGCAGCGTCCAGGGCACCGGGGAGCTGTTTTTT | CASSVQGTGELFF
TRBJ1-5 | TRBD1 | TRBV9 | NA | TGTGCCAGCAGCCCCGGAGGACAGGGTAATCAGCCCCAGCATTTT | CASSPGGQGNQPQHF
TRBJ2-5 | NA | TRBV3-1 | NA | TGTGCCAGCAGCCAAGATGGATGGACCCAGTACTTC | CASSQDGWTQYF
TRBJ1-1 | NA | TRBV15 | NA | TGTGCCACCAGCAGAGATGAGGGAACTGAAGCTTTCTTT | CATSRDEGTEAFF
TRBJ2-5 | NA | TRBV20-1 | NA | TGCAGTGCTAAATCCACCCAAGAGACCCAGTACTTC | CSAKSTQETQYF
TRBJ2-1 | NA | TRBV3-1 | NA | TGTGCCAGCAGCCACCCACTACTACTGGGGGCTCCCTACAATGAGCAGTTCTTC | CASSHPLLLGAPYNEQFF
TRBJ2-3 | NA | TRBV28 | NA | TGTGCCAGCAGTTCACGGCCAGGCACAGATACGCAGTATTTT | CASSSRPGTDTQYF
TRBJ2-1 | TRBD2 | TRBV24-1 | once | TGTGCCACCAGTGATTTGGTGCGGGAGGCTCAGTTCTTC | CATSDLVREAQFF
TRBJ1-1 | TRBD1 | TRBV29-1 | once | TGCAGCGTCTACAGGGGTATCGGCACTGAAGCTTTCTTT | CSVYRGIGTEAFF
TRBJ2-5 | NA | TRBV5-4 | NA | TGTGCCAGCAGATCGACTAGTTTAGAGACCCAGTACTTC | CASRSTSLETQYF
TRBJ1-1 | TRBD1 | TRBV20-1 | NA | TGCAGTGCTAGAGCTCAGAATGGGACAGGCATCACTGAAGCTTTCTTT | CSARAQNGTGITEAFF
TRBJ2-1 | TRBD2 | TRBV2 | NA | TGTGCCAGCAGTAGACTAGCCGTCGCCTACAATGAGCAGTTCTTC | CASSRLAVAYNEQFF
TRBJ2-1 | NA | TRBV30 | NA | TGTGCCTGGAGTCCCCATGAGCAGTTCTTC | CAWSPHEQFF
TRBJ2-5 | TRBD1 | TRBV29-1 | NA | TGCAGTGCTAAACAGGGGGCACAAGAGACCCAGTACTTC | CSAKQGAQETQYF
TRBJ1-1 | NA | TRBV19 | NA | TGTGCCAGTAGTATACAGGGCGGTAAAACTTTCTTT | CASSIQGGKTFF
TRBJ2-1 | NA | TRBV20-1 | NA | TGCAGTGCTCTCCCGGGACCGCAGTTCTTC | CSALPGPQFF
TRBJ1-6 | NA | TRBV20-1 | NA | TGCAGTGCTGCAGGACTCTATAATTCACCCCTCCACTTT | CSAAGLYNSPLHF
TRBJ1-5 | TRBD1 | TRBV14 | NA | TGTGCCAGCAGCCCTAAGACCCCACAGGGGCCGCCCAATCAGCCCCAGCATTTT | CASSPKTPQGPPNQPQHF
TRBJ2-7 | TRBD2 | TRBV13 | once | TGTGCCAGCAGACATAGCGGGAGGGCCTCGAAGCAGTACTTC | CASRHSGRASKQYF
TRBJ2-1 | TRBD2 | TRBV29-1 | NA | TGCAGCGTTGATTCGGGTAGCGGGGGGGGTTACAATGAGCAGTTCTTC | CSVDSGSGGGYNEQFF
TRBJ2-5 | TRBD2 | TRBV7-9 | NA | TGTGCCAGCAGCTTAGCGCCACTAGCGGGGTACCAAGAGACCCAGTACTTC | CASSLAPLAGYQETQYF
TRBJ1-1 | NA | TRBV29-1 | NA | TGCAGCGTTGAGGGGAGCGCTGAAGCTTTCTTT | CSVEGSAEAFF
TRBJ1-5 | NA | TRBV19 | NA | TGTGCCAGTAGTCGGCCAGATCGCCTTAGCAATCAGCCCCAGCATTTT | CASSRPDRLSNQPQHF
TRBJ2-1 | NA | TRBV15 | NA | TGTGCCACCAGCAAAGTACTCCCAGGCTGGAATGAGCAGTTCTTC | CATSKVLPGWNEQFF
TRBJ2-4 | TRBD1 | TRBV6-2/TRBV6-3 | once | TGTGCCACGGGACAGGGGGCGAACATTCAGTACTTC | CATGQGANIQYF
TRBJ2-1 | TRBD2 | TRBV5-6 | NA | TGTGCCAGCAGCTTGCTCGTGGAAGCGGGATTGTCCTACAATGAGCAGTTCTTC | CASSLLVEAGLSYNEQFF
TRBJ1-3 | TRBD1 | TRBV27 | NA | TGTGCCAGCAGCGGGACAGTCGGAAACACCATATATTTT | CASSGTVGNTIYF
TRBJ1-6 | NA | TRBV27 | NA | TGTGCCAGCAGTTTCGCGGGGCCCTCCTATAATTCACCCCTCCACTTT | CASSFAGPSYNSPLHF
TRBJ1-2 | NA | TRBV29-1 | NA | TGCAGCGTTGAGGCAGTGACCCACTATGGCTACACCTTC | CSVEAVTHYGYTF